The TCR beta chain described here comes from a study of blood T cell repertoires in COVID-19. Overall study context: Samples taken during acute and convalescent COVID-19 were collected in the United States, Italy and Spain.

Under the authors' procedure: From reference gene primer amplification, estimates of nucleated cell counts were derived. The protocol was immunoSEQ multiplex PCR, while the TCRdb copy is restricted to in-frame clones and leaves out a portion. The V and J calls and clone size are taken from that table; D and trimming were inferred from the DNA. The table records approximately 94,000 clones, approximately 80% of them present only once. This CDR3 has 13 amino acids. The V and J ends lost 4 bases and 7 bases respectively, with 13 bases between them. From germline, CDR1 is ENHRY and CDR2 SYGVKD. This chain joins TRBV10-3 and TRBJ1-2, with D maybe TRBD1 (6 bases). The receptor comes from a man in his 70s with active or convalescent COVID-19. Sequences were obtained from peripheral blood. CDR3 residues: CAISVKGESGYTF. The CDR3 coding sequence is TGTGCCATCAGTGTGAAGGGGGAGAGTGGCTACACCTTC.